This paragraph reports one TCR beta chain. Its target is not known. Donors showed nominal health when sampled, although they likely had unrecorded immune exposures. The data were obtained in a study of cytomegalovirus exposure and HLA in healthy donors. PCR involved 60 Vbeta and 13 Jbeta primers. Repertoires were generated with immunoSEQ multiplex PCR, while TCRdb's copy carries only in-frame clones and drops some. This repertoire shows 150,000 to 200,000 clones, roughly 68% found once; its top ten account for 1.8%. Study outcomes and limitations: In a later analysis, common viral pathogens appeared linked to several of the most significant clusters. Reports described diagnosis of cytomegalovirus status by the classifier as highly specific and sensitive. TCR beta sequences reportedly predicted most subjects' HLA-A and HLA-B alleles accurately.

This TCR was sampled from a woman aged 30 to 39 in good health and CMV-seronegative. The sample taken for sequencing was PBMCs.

CDR3 DNA sequence: TGTGCCAGCAGGAGGAGGCAGTTGAACACTGAAGCTTTCTTT. Translating it yields CASRRRQLNTEAFF. The chain couples TRBV2 to TRBJ1-1; no clear D gene. The V end lost 6 bases, the J end lost 0 bases, and 11 bases lay between the germline ends. Germline CDR1 and CDR2: SNHLY and FYNNEI. This CDR3 is 14 amino acids long.